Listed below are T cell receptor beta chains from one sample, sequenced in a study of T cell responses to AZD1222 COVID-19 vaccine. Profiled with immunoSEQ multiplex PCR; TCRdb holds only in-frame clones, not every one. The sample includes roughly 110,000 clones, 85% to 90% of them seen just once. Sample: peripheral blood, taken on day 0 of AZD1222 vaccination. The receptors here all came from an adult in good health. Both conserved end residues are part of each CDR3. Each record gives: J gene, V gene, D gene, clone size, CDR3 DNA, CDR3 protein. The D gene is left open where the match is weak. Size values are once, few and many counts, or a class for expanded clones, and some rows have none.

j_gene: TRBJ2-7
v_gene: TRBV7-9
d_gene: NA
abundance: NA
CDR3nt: TGTGCCAGCAGCTCCCCCGGGACTGGGATAGGCGAGCAGTACTTC
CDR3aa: CASSSPGTGIGEQYF

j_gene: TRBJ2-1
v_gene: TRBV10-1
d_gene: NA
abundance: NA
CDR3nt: TGCGCCAGCAGTAGGGAGAAGTACTTGAATGAGCAGTTCTTC
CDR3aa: CASSREKYLNEQFF

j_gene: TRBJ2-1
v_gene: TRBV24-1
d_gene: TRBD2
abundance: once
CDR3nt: TGTGCCACCAGTGATTTGGGGACTAGCGGGACTATCTACAATGAGCAGTTCTTC
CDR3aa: CATSDLGTSGTIYNEQFF

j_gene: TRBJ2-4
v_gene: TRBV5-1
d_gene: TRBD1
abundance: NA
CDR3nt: TGCGCCAGCAGCCCGGGACAGGGCCAAAACATTCAGTACTTC
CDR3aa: CASSPGQGQNIQYF

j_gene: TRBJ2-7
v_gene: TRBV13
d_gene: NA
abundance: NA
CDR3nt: TGTGCCAGCAGCCAACAGGGAAGGGGCTCCTACGAGCAGTACTTC
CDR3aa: CASSQQGRGSYEQYF

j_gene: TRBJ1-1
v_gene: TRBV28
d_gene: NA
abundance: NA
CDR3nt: TGTGCCAGCATGAAGCAGCCCGTGGCTGAAGCTTTCTTT
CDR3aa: CASMKQPVAEAFF

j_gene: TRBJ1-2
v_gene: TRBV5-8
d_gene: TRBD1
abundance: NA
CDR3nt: TGTGCCAGCAGCCGTGACCGGGACAGCTCCTATGGCTACACCTTC
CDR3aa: CASSRDRDSSYGYTF

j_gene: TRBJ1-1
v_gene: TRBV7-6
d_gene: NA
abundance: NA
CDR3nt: TGTGCCAGCAGCCCCGAAGCGCACACTGAAGCTTTCTTT
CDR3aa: CASSPEAHTEAFF

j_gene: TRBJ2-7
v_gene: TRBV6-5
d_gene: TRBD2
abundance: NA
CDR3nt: TGTGCCAGCAGTTACTCGGTCCGGGCGGGAGAAAACGAGCAGTACTTC
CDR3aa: CASSYSVRAGENEQYF

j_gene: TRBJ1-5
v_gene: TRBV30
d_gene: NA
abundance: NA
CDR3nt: TGTGCCTGGAAGTATGGCGATCAGCCCCAGCATTTT
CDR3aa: CAWKYGDQPQHF

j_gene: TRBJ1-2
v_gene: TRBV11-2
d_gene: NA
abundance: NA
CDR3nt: TGTGCCAGCAGCTTAGGGCAGGGAGGCGGCTACACCTTC
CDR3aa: CASSLGQGGGYTF

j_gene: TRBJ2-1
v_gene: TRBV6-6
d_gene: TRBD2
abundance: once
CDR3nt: TGTGCCAGCAGTTCTAGCGGGAGATCAGGCAATGAGCAGTTCTTC
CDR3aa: CASSSSGRSGNEQFF

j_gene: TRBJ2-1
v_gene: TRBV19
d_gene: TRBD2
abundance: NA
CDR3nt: TGTGCCAGCACGACTAGCGGGAGTAGGAATGAGCAGTTCTTC
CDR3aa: CASTTSGSRNEQFF

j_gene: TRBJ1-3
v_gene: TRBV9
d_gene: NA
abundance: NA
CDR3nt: TGTGCCAGCAGCGTAGCAGTCGGAAACACCATATATTTT
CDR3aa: CASSVAVGNTIYF

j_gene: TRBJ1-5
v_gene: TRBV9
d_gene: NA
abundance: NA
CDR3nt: TGTGCCAGCAGCGTAGGTAGGACAGTAGGTCAGCCCCAGCATTTT
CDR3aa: CASSVGRTVGQPQHF

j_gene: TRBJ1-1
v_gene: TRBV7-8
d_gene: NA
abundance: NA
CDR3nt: TGTGCCAGCAGCCCGGTGCAGGGGCGTACGGCTTTCTTT
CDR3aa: CASSPVQGRTAFF

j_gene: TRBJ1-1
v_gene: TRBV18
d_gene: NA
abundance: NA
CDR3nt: TGTGCCAGCTCACCGCCGACAGGGAACACTGAAGCTTTCTTT
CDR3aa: CASSPPTGNTEAFF

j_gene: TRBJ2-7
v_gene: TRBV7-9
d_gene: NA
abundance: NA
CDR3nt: TGTGCCAGCAGCTTAGGATTTGAACAGTACGAGCAGTACTTC
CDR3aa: CASSLGFEQYEQYF

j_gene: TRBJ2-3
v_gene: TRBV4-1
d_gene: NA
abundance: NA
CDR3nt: TGCGCCAGCAGCCTCGGGGCCCGCGCAGATACGCAGTATTTT
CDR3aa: CASSLGARADTQYF

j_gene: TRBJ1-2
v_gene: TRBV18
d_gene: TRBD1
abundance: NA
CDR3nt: TGTGCCAGCTCCCCCGGGACAGGGCAAGGGAACTATGGCTACACCTTC
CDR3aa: CASSPGTGQGNYGYTF

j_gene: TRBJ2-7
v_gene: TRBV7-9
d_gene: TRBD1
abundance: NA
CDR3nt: TGTGCCAGCAGCCTGACAGGGGACGAGCAGTACTTC
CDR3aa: CASSLTGDEQYF

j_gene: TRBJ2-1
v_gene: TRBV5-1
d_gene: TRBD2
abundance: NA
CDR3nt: TGCGCCAGCCGCAGCAGGGTAGCGGGAGGGGATGAGCAGTTCTTC
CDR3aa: CASRSRVAGGDEQFF

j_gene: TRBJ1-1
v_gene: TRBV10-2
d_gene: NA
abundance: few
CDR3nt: TGCGCCAGCGCCCGGGCCCAGGTGCTGGAGTCGGGCACTGAAGCTTTCTTT
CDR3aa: CASARAQVLESGTEAFF

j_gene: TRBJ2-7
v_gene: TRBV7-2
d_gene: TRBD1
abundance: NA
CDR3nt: TGTGCCAGCAGCGTAGGACAGGGCGGCGAGCAGTACTTC
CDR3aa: CASSVGQGGEQYF

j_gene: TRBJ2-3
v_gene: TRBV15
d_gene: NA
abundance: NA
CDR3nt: TGTGCCACCAGCAGAGGAGCAATCACAGATACGCAGTATTTT
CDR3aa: CATSRGAITDTQYF

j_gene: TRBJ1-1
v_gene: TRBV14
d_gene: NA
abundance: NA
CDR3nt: TGTGCCAGCAGCCAAGACAGGGTGCGGTCCCCCGCCATGAACACTGAAGCTTTCTTT
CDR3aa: CASSQDRVRSPAMNTEAFF

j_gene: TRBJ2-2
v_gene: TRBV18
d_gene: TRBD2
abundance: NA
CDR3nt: TGTGCCAGCTCCGGAGGGAGGGCAGACACCGGGGAGCTGTTTTTT
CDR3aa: CASSGGRADTGELFF

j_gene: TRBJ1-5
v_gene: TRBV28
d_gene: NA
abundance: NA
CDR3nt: TGTGCCAGCAGAGGACGGGGGGCTCAGCCCCAGCATTTT
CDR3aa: CASRGRGAQPQHF